The 14 T cell receptor beta chains below were found in one sample sequenced in a study of early T cells in non-severe SARS-CoV-2 infection. TCRdb ran MiXCR on the 5' RACE reads and lists one entry per CDR3 protein. The sample has about 70,000 distinct CDR3 sequences; approximately 14% are singletons. The material was whole blood, obtained at baseline. The receptor source for this set is an adult who was a healthcare worker with PCR-confirmed SARS-CoV-2 infection or an uninfected control (not recorded which).

Of note for this clonotype: At one end the junction does not follow the germline gene, possibly because of a read error. The chain recombines TRBV2 with TRBJ2-7; D remains unclear. Germline-derived CDR1 and CDR2 are SNHLY and FYNNEI. This CDR3 spans 14 amino acids. This CDR3 reads CASTPPKPPYEQYF. In DNA form, the CDR3 reads TGTGCCAGCACCCCACCGAAGCCCCCCTACGAGCAGTACTTT. Looking up the rest from reference TRBV2 and TRBJ2-7 gives the full variable domain: EPEVTQTPSHQVTQMGQEVILRCVPISNHLYFYWYRQILGQKVEFLVSFYNNEISEKSEIFDDQFSVERPDGSNFTLKIRSTKLEDSAMYFCASTPPKPPYEQYFGPGTRLTVT.

A few counts support this clonotype. V is TRBV28 and J is TRBJ1-2; unclear D gene. Germline V CDR1 and CDR2: MDHEN, SYDVKM. This CDR3 is 12 amino acids long. Trimming pared 2 bases from V and 5 bases from J, leaving 6 bases between. The CDR3 nucleotides are TGTGCCAGCAGTTTACCTCATTATGGCTACACCTTC. Residues: CASSLPHYGYTF.

This chain links TRBV20-1 with TRBJ2-2; 12 bases match TRBD2. The germline V gene encodes CDR1 DFQATT and CDR2 SNEGSKA (reference sequence). The CDR3 is made up of 14 amino acids. V was clipped by 6 bases and J by 7 bases; unmatched bases: 6. CDR3 protein: CSAPLAGGVGELFF. CDR3 DNA: TGCAGTGCCCCGCTAGCGGGAGGGGTCGGGGAGCTGTTTTTT.

V is TRBV20-1 and J is TRBJ2-5, with 11 bases matching TRBD2. Per the germline V gene, CDR1 is DFQATT and CDR2 is SNEGSKA (reference sequence). The CDR3 runs to 14 residues. The V segment lost 0 bases and the J segment 4 bases; nucleotides outside the gene matches: 1. CDR3 sequence: CSARDGLAGETQYF. The CDR3 DNA reads as TGCAGTGCTAGAGATGGACTAGCGGGAGAGACCCAGTACTTC.

This clonotype has just a few counts. The chain recombines TRBV4-2 with TRBJ2-7; D could derive from TRBD1 or TRBD2 (5 bases each). V was cut by 0 bases and J by 4 bases, with 7 bases left in between. CDR1 and CDR2 from the germline V gene are LGHNA and YNFKEQ. CDR3 size: 13 residues. The CDR3: CASSQDWGYEQYF. The CDR3 DNA reads as TGTGCCAGCAGCCAAGATTGGGGGTACGAGCAGTACTTC.

Only a few counts were recorded for this clonotype. The chain uses TRBV2 and TRBJ2-2, with unresolved D. Trimming removed 6 bases from V and 4 bases from J, with 3 bases in between. The germline V gene has CDR1 SNHLY and CDR2 FYNNEI. The CDR3 runs to 11 residues. CDR3 region: CASRSTGELFF. CDR3 in DNA: TGTGCCAGCAGGAGCACCGGGGAGCTGTTTTTT. The whole variable domain, filled in from reference TRBV2 and TRBJ2-2, reads EPEVTQTPSHQVTQMGQEVILRCVPISNHLYFYWYRQILGQKVEFLVSFYNNEISEKSEIFDDQFSVERPDGSNFTLKIRSTKLEDSAMYFCASRSTGELFFGEGSRLTVL.

This clonotype appeared many times. The CDR3 region is CASSASRLSSYEQYF. CDR3 nucleotides: TGTGCCAGCAGCGCCAGCCGACTCAGCTCCTACGAGCAGTACTTC. The gene calls are TRBV11-1 and TRBJ2-7; no clear D. This CDR3 has 15 amino acids. V gave up 5 bases and J gave up 0 bases, with 14 bases separating them. From germline, CDR1 is SGHAT and CDR2 FQDESV (reference sequence).

This clonotype appeared a few times. The chain links TRBV5-6 to TRBJ1-4, with 8 bases lining up with TRBD1. The CDR3 covers 17 residues. Germline loops: CDR1 SGHDT, CDR2 YYEEEE. The V segment lost 5 bases and the J segment 2 bases; nucleotides outside the gene matches: 11. The CDR3 nucleotides are TGTGCCAGCAGTTCGGTGGCTCAGGGGGCTACTAATGAAAAACTGTTTTTT. Translation: CASSSVAQGATNEKLFF.

The table lists this clonotype with many counts. The chain combines TRBV12-3 or TRBV12-4 with TRBJ2-1; 7 bases fit TRBD1. With 6 bases clipped from V and 8 bases from J, the junction kept 10 bases outside the gene matches. The CDR3 extends over 14 amino acids. The chain's CDR3 is CASSLIQGSDEQFF. The CDR3 DNA reads as TGTGCCAGCAGCCTAATACAGGGGAGCGATGAGCAGTTCTTC.

This rearrangement joins TRBV6-6 to TRBJ1-3; 7 nucleotides align to TRBD1. The germline V gene encodes CDR1 MNHNY and CDR2 SVGAGI (reference sequence). The CDR3 is 15 amino acids. Trimming cost V 7 bases and J 2 bases; bases outside gene matches: 8. CDR3 amino acids: CASTLDRVAGNTIYF. The CDR3, as DNA: TGTGCCAGCACCCTCGACAGGGTGGCTGGAAACACCATATATTTT.

In this sample, this clonotype turned up many times. The CDR3 DNA reads as TGTGCCAGCAGCCAAAGGTTGGAGGGGGCCGCCGGGGAGCTGTTTTTT. Amino acids: CASSQRLEGAAGELFF. The chain links TRBV4-2 to TRBJ2-2; possibly TRBD1 for D (7 bases). V shed 2 bases and J shed 6 bases, with 16 bases lying between them. Germline values: CDR1 LGHNA, CDR2 YNFKEQ. The CDR3 has 16 amino acids.

This clonotype was found many times. CDR3 in amino acids: CASSPKAPLTEAFF. The CDR3 DNA reads TGTGCCAGCTCACCGAAGGCTCCGCTCACTGAAGCTTTCTTT. J is TRBJ1-1 and V is TRBV18; D is uncertain. V was trimmed by 3 bases and J by 4 bases, leaving 12 bases between them. This CDR3 contains 14 residues. Per the germline V gene, CDR1 is KGHSH and CDR2 is LQKENI.

Only a few counts were recorded for this clonotype. The chain has TRBV7-6 and TRBJ1-6; D not certain. Germline V CDR1 and CDR2: SGHVS, FNYEAQ. CDR3 length equals 15 residues. Trimming removed 1 base at V and 7 bases at J, with 11 bases between. In nucleotides, the CDR3 is TGTGCCAGCAGCTTAGGGGAAGGGATGAATTCACCCCTCCACTTT. Protein sequence: CASSLGEGMNSPLHF.

This clonotype turned up a few times. This sequence joins TRBV10-2 and TRBJ1-1, with D possibly matching TRBD1 (5 bases). V was shortened by 0 bases and J by 1 base, with 6 bases between the two germline ends. This CDR3 is built from 14 residues. Germline lookup yields CDR1 WSHSY and CDR2 SAAADI. CDR3 coding DNA: TGCGCCAGCAGTGAGTCGGGGACGAACACTGAAGCTTTCTTT. As protein: CASSESGTNTEAFF.